This T cell receptor beta chain comes out of a study of neurological immune-mediated disorders. From the 5' RACE reads, TCRdb called clonotypes with MiXCR, one entry per CDR3 protein. The sample lists around 70,000 distinct CDR3 sequences; about 5% were seen once. Germline lookup yields CDR1 ENHRY and CDR2 SYGVKD. There are 16 residues in the CDR3. Trimming cost V 3 bases and J 0 bases, with 13 bases left between them. This clonotype has ten or more counts. V and J are TRBV10-3 and TRBJ2-3; no firm D call. Sequencing was done on a sample of PBMCs. This TCR derives from a woman aged 65 to 85 with multiple sclerosis. The CDR3 nucleotides read TGTGCCATCAGTGAAACCCCCCGGCAAAGCACAGATACGCAGTATTTT. This codes for CAISETPRQSTDTQYF.